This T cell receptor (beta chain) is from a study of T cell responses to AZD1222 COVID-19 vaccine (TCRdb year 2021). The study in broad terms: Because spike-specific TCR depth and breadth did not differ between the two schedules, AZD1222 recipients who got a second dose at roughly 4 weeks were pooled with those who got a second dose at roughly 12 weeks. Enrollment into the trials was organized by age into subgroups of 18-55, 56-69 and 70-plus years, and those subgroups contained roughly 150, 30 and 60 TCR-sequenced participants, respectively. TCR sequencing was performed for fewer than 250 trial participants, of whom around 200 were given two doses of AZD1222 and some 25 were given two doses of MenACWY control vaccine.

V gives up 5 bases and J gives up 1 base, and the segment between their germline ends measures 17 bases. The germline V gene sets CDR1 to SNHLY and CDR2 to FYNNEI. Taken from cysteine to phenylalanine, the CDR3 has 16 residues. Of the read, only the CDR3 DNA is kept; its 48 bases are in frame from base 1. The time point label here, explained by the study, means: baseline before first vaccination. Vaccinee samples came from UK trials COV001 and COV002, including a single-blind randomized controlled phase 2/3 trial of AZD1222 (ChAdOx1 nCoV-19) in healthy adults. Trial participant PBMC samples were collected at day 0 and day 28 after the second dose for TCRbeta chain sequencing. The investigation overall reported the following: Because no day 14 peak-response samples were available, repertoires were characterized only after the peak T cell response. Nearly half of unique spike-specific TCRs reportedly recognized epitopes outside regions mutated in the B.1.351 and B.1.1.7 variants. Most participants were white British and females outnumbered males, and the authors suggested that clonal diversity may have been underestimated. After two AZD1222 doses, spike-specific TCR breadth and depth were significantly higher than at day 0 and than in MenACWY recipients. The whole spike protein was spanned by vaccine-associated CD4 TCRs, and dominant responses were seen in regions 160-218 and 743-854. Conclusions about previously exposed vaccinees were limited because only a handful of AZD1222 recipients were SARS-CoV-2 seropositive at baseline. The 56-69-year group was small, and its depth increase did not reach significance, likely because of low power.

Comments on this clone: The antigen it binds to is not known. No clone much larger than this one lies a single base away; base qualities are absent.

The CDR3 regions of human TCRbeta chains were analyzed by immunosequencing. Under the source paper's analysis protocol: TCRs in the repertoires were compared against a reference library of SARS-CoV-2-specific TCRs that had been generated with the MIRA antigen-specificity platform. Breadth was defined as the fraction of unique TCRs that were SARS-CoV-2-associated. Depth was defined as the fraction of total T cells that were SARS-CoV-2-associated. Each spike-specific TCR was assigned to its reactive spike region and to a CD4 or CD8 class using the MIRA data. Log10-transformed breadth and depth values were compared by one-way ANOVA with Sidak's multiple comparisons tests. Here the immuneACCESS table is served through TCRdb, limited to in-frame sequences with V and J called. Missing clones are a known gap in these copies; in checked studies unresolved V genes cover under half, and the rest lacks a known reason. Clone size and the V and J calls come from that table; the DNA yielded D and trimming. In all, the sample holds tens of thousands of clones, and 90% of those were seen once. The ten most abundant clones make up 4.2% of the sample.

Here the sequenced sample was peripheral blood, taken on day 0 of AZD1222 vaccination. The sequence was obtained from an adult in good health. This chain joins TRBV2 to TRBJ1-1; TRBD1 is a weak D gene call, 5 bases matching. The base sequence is TGTGCCAGCAGTCCCTCAATAGACAGACAGAACACTGAAGCTTTCTTT. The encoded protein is CASSPSIDRQNTEAFF. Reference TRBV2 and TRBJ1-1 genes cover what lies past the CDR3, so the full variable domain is EPEVTQTPSHQVTQMGQEVILRCVPISNHLYFYWYRQILGQKVEFLVSFYNNEISEKSEIFDDQFSVERPDGSNFTLKIRSTKLEDSAMYFCASSPSIDRQNTEAFFGQGTRLTVV.